Following are 20 T cell receptor beta chains from one sample sequenced in a study of cytomegalovirus exposure and HLA in healthy donors. Using immunoSEQ multiplex PCR, the repertoire was profiled, and TCRdb retains in-frame clones only, with some absent. The sample lists fewer than 200,000 clones, more than 75% occurring once. Material: PBMCs. These receptors came from a man aged 18 to 35 in good health and CMV-seropositive.

V and J are TRBV11-2 and TRBJ2-7; TRBD1 aligns across 9 bases. The CDR3 is 14 amino acids. Germline V lookup: CDR1 SGHAT, CDR2 FQNNGV. With 5 bases clipped from V and 6 bases from J, the junction kept 8 bases outside the gene matches. CDR3 in amino acids: CASSTRQGGGEQYF. The CDR3 nucleotides are TGTGCCAGCAGCACCAGACAGGGGGGCGGCGAGCAGTACTTC.

V and J are TRBV5-1 and TRBJ1-2, with D uncertain. The V and J ends lost 0 bases and 3 bases respectively, with 9 bases between them. The CDR3 runs 14 residues. The V gene's germline CDR1 is SGHRS and CDR2 YFSETQ. The CDR3 protein is CASSLEGDYYGYTF. CDR3 nucleotides: TGCGCCAGCAGCTTGGAAGGAGACTACTATGGCTACACCTTC.

The table lists this clone with a count of one. The rearrangement uses TRBV6-5 and TRBJ1-2, with a tentative D call TRBD1 (6 bases). Germline assignment: CDR1 MNHEY and CDR2 SVGAGI. This CDR3 is 15 amino acids long. With 6 bases removed from V and 3 bases from J, the gap between germline ends came to 17 bases. CDR3: CASSVMTGTYYGYTF. The CDR3 DNA sequence: TGTGCCAGCAGCGTAATGACAGGCACGTACTATGGCTACACCTTC.

This chain uses TRBV9 with TRBJ2-7; 9 positions agree with TRBD2. CDR3 length equals 17 residues. V shed 4 bases, J shed 0 bases, and the junction held 11 bases outside the gene matches. Germline V gene sequence: CDR1 SGDLS, CDR2 YYNGEE. CDR3 coding DNA: TGTGCCAGCAGCCCCAGCGGGGCGGGGGGGTTCTCCTACGAGCAGTACTTC. Its protein product is CASSPSGAGGFSYEQYF.

This chain links TRBV28 with TRBJ2-7; D may be TRBD2 (6 bases). The CDR3 contains 16 residues. Per germline, CDR1 MDHEN and CDR2 SYDVKM. V was clipped by 3 bases and J by 3 bases, with 18 bases between them. DNA of the CDR3: TGTGCCAGCAGTTTCTGGGGTAGCGGTAATTACTACGAGCAGTACTTC. It codes for CASSFWGSGNYYEQYF.

J is TRBJ2-1 and V is TRBV9; 7 bases fit TRBD1. The CDR3 spans 17 residues. CDR1 SGDLS and CDR2 YYNGEE come from the germline V gene. V lost 3 bases and J lost 6; bases outside the gene matches: 15. CDR3 nucleotide sequence: TGTGCCAGCAGCGGAGGATCCCTCAGACAGGGTGGCAATGAGCAGTTCTTC. It codes for CASSGGSLRQGGNEQFF.

This chain joins TRBV4-3 and TRBJ2-1; 7 bases match TRBD2. This CDR3 has 16 residues. Germline CDR1 reads LGHNA; CDR2 reads YSLEER. V lost 0 bases and J lost 10; bases outside the gene matches: 12. Here the CDR3 DNA reads TGCGCCAGCAGCCAAGATCGGGGTGGGATGGGAGGGGAGCAGTTCTTC. Translating gives CASSQDRGGMGGEQFF.

In this sample, this clone turned up a few times. The chain recombines TRBV28 with TRBJ2-4, with TRBD1 as a possible D gene (5 bases). Germline V lookup: CDR1 MDHEN, CDR2 SYDVKM. The germline V and J ends were trimmed by 2 bases and 7 bases, with 9 bases remaining between them. The CDR3 extends over 13 amino acids. CDR3 in amino acids: CASSLLGANIQYF. CDR3 nucleotides: TGTGCCAGCAGTTTACTAGGGGCTAACATTCAGTACTTC.

The V call is TRBV6-1, the J call TRBJ2-7, with TRBD1 matching over 8 bases. The CDR3 has 13 amino acids. Per the germline V gene, CDR1 is MNHNS and CDR2 is SASEGT. Trimming at V came to 6 bases and at J to 10 bases, leaving 11 bases not matched to a gene. This chain's CDR3 is CASSVGQGERQYF. The CDR3 region has the DNA TGTGCCAGCAGCGTTGGACAGGGCGAACGTCAGTACTTC.

The rearrangement uses TRBV6-4 and TRBJ1-1, with D possibly matching TRBD1 (5 bases). Germline CDR1 and CDR2: MRHNA and SNTAGT. The CDR3 loop spans 13 amino acids. Trimming removed 8 bases from V and 1 base from J, with 11 bases in between. The CDR3 bases are TGTGCCAGCGGACAAGACAGGAACACTGAAGCTTTCTTT. Its translation is CASGQDRNTEAFF.

V usage is TRBV29-1 and J usage is TRBJ1-1; 7 nucleotides line up with TRBD1. The V and J ends lost 6 bases and 10 bases, in that order; junction bases with no gene match: 14. Germline CDR1 and CDR2: SQVTM and ANQGSEA. The CDR3 loop spans 13 amino acids. The CDR3 spells CSVSLDRQGGAFF. CDR3 coding DNA: TGCAGCGTCTCCCTAGACCGACAGGGCGGAGCTTTCTTT.

J is TRBJ1-4 and V is TRBV4-3; maybe TRBD1 (6 bases). The CDR3 has 14 amino acids. Looked up from germline, CDR1 is LGHNA and CDR2 is YSLEER. V gave up 6 bases and J gave up 5 bases, with 13 bases separating them. CDR3 sequence reads: CASSPQGTNEKLFF. The CDR3 nucleotides read TGCGCCAGCAGTCCCCAAGGGACAAATGAAAAACTGTTTTTT.

The table lists this clone with a few counts. In DNA, the CDR3 is TGTGCCAGCTCACCGCGAGAGGGCTCTGGAAACACCATATATTTT. This gives the protein CASSPREGSGNTIYF. The chain links TRBV18 to TRBJ1-3, with D hard to call. This CDR3 spans 15 amino acids. Germline lookup yields CDR1 KGHSH and CDR2 LQKENI. V was cut by 3 bases and J by 0 bases, with 9 bases left in between.

The genes are TRBV29-1 and TRBJ2-5; 7 bases map to TRBD1. The germline V gene has CDR1 SQVTM and CDR2 ANQGSEA. After removal of 6 bases from V and 3 bases from J, the junction contained 7 bases not matched to a gene. This CDR3 contains 13 residues. In DNA, the CDR3 is TGCAGCGTCGACCGGGACAGTAAAGAGACCCAGTACTTC. Its protein is CSVDRDSKETQYF.

V usage is TRBV4-2 and J usage is TRBJ2-3, with D possibly TRBD2 on 6 matching bases. Germline V gives CDR1 LGHNA, CDR2 YNFKEQ. V shed 0 bases and J shed 8 bases, with 21 bases lying between them. The CDR3 spans 17 residues. CDR3 bases: TGTGCCAGCAGCCAAGAACTTGGGAGGACCTCCCCGGCTACGCAGTATTTT. It codes for CASSQELGRTSPATQYF.

The chain recombines TRBV2 with TRBJ1-5; 7 positions agree with TRBD1. The germline CDR1 and CDR2 sequences are SNHLY and FYNNEI. With V trimmed by 6 bases and J by 0 bases, 5 bases remained unmatched. There are 15 residues in the CDR3. CDR3 sequence: CASSVQGYSNQPQHF. CDR3 DNA: TGTGCCAGCAGCGTACAGGGGTATAGCAATCAGCCCCAGCATTTT.

CDR3 DNA sequence: TGTGCCAGCAGCGCGGGTCGGAAACTGTTTTTT. Its protein is CASSAGRKLFF. The chain combines TRBV6-5 with TRBJ1-4; D is ambiguous. CDR1 and CDR2 (germline): MNHEY, SVGAGI. The CDR3 consists of 11 residues. Between the trimmed V and J ends, which lost 6 bases and 11 bases, there was a span of 10 bases.

This rearrangement joins TRBV4-1 to TRBJ2-3; tentatively, D is TRBD2 (5 bases). V gave up 2 bases and J gave up 6 bases, with 9 bases separating them. CDR1 MGHRA and CDR2 YSYEKL come from the germline V gene. The CDR3 consists of 13 residues. This CDR3 reads CASSQPGSDTQYF. The CDR3 coding sequence is TGCGCCAGCAGCCAACCGGGGTCGGATACGCAGTATTTT.

The rearrangement joins TRBV7-2 to TRBJ1-2; 9 bases line up with TRBD1. Trimming removed 4 bases from V and 4 bases from J; junction bases left unmatched: 4. Germline V gene sequence: CDR1 SGHTA, CDR2 FQGNSA. There are 14 residues in the CDR3. In DNA form, the CDR3 reads TGTGCCAGCAGCTCACCGGGACAGGGCTATGGCTACACCTTC. Amino acid sequence: CASSSPGQGYGYTF.

This clone was observed a handful of times. J is TRBJ1-6 and V is TRBV30, with D hard to call. CDR1 is GTSNPN, CDR2 SVGIG, per germline (reference sequence). The CDR3 runs to 14 residues. V was trimmed by 1 base and J by 3 bases, leaving 7 bases between them. The CDR3 DNA follows: TGTGCCTGGAGTGACAACCTCTATAATTCACCCCTCCACTTT. Its protein is CAWSDNLYNSPLHF.